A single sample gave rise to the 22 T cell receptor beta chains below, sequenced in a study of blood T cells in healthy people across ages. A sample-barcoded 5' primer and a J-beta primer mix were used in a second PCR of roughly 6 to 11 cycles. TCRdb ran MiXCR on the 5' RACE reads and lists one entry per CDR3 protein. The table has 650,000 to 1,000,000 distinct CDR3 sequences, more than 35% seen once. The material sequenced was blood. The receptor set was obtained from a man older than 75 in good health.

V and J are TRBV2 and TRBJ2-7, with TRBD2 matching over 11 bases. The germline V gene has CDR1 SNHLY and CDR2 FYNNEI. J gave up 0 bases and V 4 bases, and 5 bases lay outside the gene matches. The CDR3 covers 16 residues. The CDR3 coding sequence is TGTGCCAGCAGTGTGGGGACTAGCGGTTACTCCTACGAGCAGTACTTC. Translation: CASSVGTSGYSYEQYF.

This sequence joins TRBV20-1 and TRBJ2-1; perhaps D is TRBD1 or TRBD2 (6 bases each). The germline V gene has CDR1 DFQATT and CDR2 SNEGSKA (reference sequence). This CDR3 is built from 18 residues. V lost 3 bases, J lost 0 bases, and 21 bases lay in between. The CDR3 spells CSASHRAGLTSSYNEQFF. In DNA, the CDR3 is TGCAGTGCTAGCCACAGGGCGGGACTGACAAGCTCCTACAATGAGCAGTTCTTC.

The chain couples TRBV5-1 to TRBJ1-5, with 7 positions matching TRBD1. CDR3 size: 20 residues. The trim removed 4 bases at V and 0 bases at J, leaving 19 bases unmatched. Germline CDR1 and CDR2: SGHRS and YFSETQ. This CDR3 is CASSPLGTADSVYSNQPQHF. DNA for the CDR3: TGCGCCAGCAGCCCCCTCGGGACAGCCGATTCCGTTTATAGCAATCAGCCCCAGCATTTT.

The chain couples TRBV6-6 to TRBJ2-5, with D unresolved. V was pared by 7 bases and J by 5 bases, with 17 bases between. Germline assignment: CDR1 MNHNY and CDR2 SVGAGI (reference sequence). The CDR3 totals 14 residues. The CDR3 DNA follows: TGTGCCAGCATCGATTGGCATCTAACGGAGACCCAGTACTTC. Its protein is CASIDWHLTETQYF.

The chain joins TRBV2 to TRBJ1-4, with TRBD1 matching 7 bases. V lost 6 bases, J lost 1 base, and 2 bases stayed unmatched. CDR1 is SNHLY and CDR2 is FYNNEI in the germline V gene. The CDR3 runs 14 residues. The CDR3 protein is CASRGDRTNEKLFF. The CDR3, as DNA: TGTGCCAGCAGGGGGGACAGAACTAATGAAAAACTGTTTTTT.

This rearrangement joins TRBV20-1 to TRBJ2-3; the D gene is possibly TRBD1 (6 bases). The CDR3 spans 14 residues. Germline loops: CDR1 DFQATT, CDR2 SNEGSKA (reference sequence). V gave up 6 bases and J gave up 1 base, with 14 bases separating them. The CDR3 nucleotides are TGCAGTGCCAATCTTGGGGGCCGCACAGATACGCAGTATTTT. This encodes CSANLGGRTDTQYF.

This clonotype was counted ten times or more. The CDR3 coding sequence is TGTGCCAGCAATAGACTAGCGGGCGCCTACAATGAGCAGTTCTTC. This gives the protein CASNRLAGAYNEQFF. This rearrangement joins TRBV27 to TRBJ2-1; 10 bases match TRBD2. V lost 7 bases to trimming and J lost 2 bases; unmatched junction nucleotides: 5. CDR3 length equals 15 residues. Germline values: CDR1 MNHEY, CDR2 SMNVEV (reference sequence).

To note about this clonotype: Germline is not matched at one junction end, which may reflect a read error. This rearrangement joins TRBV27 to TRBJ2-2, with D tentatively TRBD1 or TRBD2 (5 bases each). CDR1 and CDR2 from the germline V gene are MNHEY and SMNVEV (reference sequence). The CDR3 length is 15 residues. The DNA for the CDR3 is TGTGTCAGCAGTTCCGGGACCGTGAACACCGGGGAGCTGTTTTTT. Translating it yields CVSSSGTVNTGELFF.

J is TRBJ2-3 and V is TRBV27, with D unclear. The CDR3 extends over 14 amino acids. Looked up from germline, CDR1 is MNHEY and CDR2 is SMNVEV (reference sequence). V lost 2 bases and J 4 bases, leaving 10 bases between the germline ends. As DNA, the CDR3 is TGTGCCAGCAGTTTACTGGCCAGCCCAGATACGCAGTATTTT. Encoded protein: CASSLLASPDTQYF.

In DNA form, the CDR3 reads TGTGCCATCAGTGAAGGGACCCTTCCCTATACGCAGTATTTT. It specifies CAISEGTLPYTQYF. The rearrangement links TRBV10-3 to TRBJ2-3; possibly TRBD1 or TRBD2 for D (5 bases each). In germline, CDR1 is ENHRY, CDR2 SYGVKD. This CDR3 has 14 residues. V was cut by 3 bases and J by 7 bases, with 14 bases left in between.

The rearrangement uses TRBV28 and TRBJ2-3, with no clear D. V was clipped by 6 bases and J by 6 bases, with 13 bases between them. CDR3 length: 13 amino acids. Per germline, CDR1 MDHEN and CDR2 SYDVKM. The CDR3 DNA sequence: TGTGCCAGCAGCCGACCCGCTACGGATACGCAGTATTTT. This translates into CASSRPATDTQYF.

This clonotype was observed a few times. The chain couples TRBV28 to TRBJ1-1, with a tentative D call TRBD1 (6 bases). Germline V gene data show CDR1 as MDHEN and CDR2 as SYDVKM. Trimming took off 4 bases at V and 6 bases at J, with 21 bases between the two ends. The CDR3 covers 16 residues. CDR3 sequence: CASSSDRTTFLPEAFF. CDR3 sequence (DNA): TGTGCCAGCAGTTCTGACAGGACTACATTCTTGCCTGAAGCTTTCTTT.

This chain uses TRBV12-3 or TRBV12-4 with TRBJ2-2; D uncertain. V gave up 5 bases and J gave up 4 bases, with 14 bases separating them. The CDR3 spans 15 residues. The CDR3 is CASSLRRARTGELFF. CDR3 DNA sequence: TGTGCCAGCAGTCTCCGTAGAGCTCGCACCGGGGAGCTGTTTTTT.

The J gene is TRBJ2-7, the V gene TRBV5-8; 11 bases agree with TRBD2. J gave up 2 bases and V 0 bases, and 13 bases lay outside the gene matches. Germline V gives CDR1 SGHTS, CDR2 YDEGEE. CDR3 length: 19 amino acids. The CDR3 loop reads CASSLDRGVGTSGTYEQYF. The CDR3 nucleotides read TGTGCCAGCAGCTTGGATCGGGGGGTTGGGACTAGCGGTACCTACGAGCAGTACTTC.

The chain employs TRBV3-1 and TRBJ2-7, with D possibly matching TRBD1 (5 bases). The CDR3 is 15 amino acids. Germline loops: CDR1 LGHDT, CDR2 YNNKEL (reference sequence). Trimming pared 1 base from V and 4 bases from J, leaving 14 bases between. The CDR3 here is CASSQGRGPNYEQYF. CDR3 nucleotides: TGTGCCAGCAGCCAAGGTAGGGGCCCCAATTACGAGCAGTACTTC.

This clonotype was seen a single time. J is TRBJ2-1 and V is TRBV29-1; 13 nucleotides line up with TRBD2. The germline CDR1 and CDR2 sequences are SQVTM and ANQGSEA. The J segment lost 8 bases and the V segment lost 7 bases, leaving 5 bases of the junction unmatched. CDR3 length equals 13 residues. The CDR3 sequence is CSGTSGGAYEQFF. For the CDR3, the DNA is TGCAGCGGCACTAGCGGGGGGGCCTATGAGCAGTTCTTC.

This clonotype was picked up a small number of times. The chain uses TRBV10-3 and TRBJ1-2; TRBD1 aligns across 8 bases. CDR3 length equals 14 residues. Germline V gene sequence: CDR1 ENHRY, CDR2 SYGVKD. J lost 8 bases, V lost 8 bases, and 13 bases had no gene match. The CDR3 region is CAIAADRVGGGYTF. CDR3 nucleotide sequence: TGTGCCATCGCCGCGGACAGGGTGGGGGGCGGCTACACCTTC.

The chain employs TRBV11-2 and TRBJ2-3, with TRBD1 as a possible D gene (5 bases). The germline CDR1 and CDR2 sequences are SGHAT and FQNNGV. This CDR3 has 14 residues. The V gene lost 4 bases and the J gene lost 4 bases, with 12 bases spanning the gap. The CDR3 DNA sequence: TGTGCCAGCAGCTCAGCCAGGGTTCCAGATACGCAGTATTTT. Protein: CASSSARVPDTQYF.

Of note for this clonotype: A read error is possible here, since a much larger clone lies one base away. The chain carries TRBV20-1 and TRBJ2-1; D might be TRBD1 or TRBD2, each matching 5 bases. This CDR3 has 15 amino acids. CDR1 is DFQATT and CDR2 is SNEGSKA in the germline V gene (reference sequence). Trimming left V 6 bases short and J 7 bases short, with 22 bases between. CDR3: CSAEPGRKVANEQFF. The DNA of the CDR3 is TGCAGTGCGGAACCGGGACGCAAGGTTGCAAATGAGCAGTTCTTC.

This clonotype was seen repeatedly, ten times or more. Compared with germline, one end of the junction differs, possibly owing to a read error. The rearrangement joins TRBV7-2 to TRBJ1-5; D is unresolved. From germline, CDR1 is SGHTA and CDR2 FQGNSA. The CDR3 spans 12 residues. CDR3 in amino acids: CASSLAGQPQHF. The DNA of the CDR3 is TGTGCCAGCAGTTTAGCAGGTCAGCCCCAGCATTTT. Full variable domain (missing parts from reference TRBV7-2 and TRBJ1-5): GAGVSQSPSNKVTEKGKDVELRCDPISGHTALYWYRQSLGQGLEFLIYFQGNSAPDKSGLPSDRFSAERTGGSVSTLTIQRTQQEDSAVYLCASSLAGQPQHFGDGTRLSIL.

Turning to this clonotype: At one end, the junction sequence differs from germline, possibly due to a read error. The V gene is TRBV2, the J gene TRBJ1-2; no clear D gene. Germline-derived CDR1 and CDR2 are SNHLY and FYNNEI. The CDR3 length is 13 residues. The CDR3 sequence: CASSEFRTDSYTF. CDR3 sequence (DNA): TGCGCCAGCAGTGAATTTAGGACGGATAGCTACACCTTC.

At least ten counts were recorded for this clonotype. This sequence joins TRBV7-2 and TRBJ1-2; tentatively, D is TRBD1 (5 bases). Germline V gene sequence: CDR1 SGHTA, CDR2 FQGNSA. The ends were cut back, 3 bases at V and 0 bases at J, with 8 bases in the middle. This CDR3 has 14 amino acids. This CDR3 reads CASSFGAANYGYTF. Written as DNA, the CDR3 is TGTGCCAGCAGCTTCGGGGCAGCTAACTATGGCTACACCTTC.